This T cell receptor beta chain was recovered during a study of radiation and T cells in renal cell carcinoma. General study points: Top tumor clonotypes rose in blood 2 weeks post-radiation, then contracted. Without pretreatment biopsies, baseline tumor clonotype presence was undetermined.

The CDR3 totals 10 residues. Germline CDR1 SQVTM, CDR2 ANQGSEA. V dropped 6 bases and J dropped 7 bases, with 9 bases sitting between them. Repertoires were generated with immunoSEQ multiplex PCR, while TCRdb's copy carries only in-frame clones and drops some. The sample shows 150,000 to 200,000 clones, around 89% of them seen only once. About this clone: What it recognizes is unknown.

Time point described: blood 4 weeks post-SBRT, at nephrectomy. As for treatment: 15 Gy SBRT to primary tumor, nephrectomy 4 weeks later. Serial blood draws occurred at baseline and 2 and 4 weeks post-SBRT. This renal cell carcinoma was of the clear cell type. The TCR comes from a woman aged 45-65 years with renal cell carcinoma. Sequenced here: blood, sampled from a patient whose treatment included radiotherapy and nephrectomy. The J gene is TRBJ1-2, the V gene TRBV29-1, with a possible D match to TRBD1 (5 bases). This chain's CDR3 is CSVGEGGYTF. In DNA form, the CDR3 reads TGCAGCGTGGGGGAGGGTGGCTACACCTTC.